Shown below are 27 T cell receptor beta chains from a single sample sequenced in a study of blood T cell repertoires in COVID-19. The data were produced by immunoSEQ multiplex PCR, yet TCRdb's version contains in-frame clones alone and is incomplete. The data show under 200,000 clones, approximately 90% seen once. Specimen: peripheral blood. Receptors originate from a woman aged 55-70 years who had recovered from COVID-19.

The chain has TRBV7-4 and TRBJ2-7; 12 bases are shared with TRBD2. The germline V gene encodes CDR1 SGHVT and CDR2 SQSDAQ. The CDR3 loop spans 20 amino acids. The junction had 19 bases not matched to a gene; V was cut back by 3 bases and J by 4 bases. The CDR3: CASSFRTSGGRIRPTYEQYF. In DNA, the CDR3 is TGTGCCAGCAGCTTCAGAACTAGCGGGGGGAGGATTCGCCCCACGTACGAGCAGTACTTC.

This clone has only a few counts. The V and J genes are TRBV11-2 and TRBJ2-7; perhaps TRBD2 as D (7 bases). V gave up 4 bases and J gave up 2 bases, with 15 bases separating them. The CDR3 extends over 15 amino acids. Germline V lookup: CDR1 SGHAT, CDR2 FQNNGV. CDR3 DNA sequence: TGTGCCAGCAGCTGGGGAAGGGGGGGACCCTACGAGCAGTACTTC. Translated: CASSWGRGGPYEQYF.

This clone was picked up one time. This rearrangement joins TRBV7-9 to TRBJ1-4; TRBD1 might be the D (5 bases). V lost 9 bases, J lost 5 bases, and 13 bases lay in between. In germline, CDR1 is SEHNR, CDR2 FQNEAQ (reference sequence). The CDR3 loop spans 13 amino acids. The CDR3 is CASSRGGNEKLFF. CDR3 DNA sequence: TGTGCCAGTAGTAGGGGTGGGAATGAAAAACTGTTTTTT. The complete variable domain, with remaining parts taken from reference TRBV7-9 and TRBJ1-4, reads DTGVSQNPRHKITKRGQNVTFRCDPISEHNRLYWYRQTLGQGPEFLTYFQNEAQLEKSRLLSDRFSAERPKGSFSTLEIQRTEQGDSAMYLCASSRGGNEKLFFGSGTQLSVL.

The chain couples TRBV5-4 to TRBJ2-1; TRBD2 matches at 8 bases. Per the germline V gene, CDR1 is SGHNT and CDR2 is YYREEE (reference sequence). The CDR3 is 17 residues long. V lost 7 bases to trimming and J lost 4 bases; unmatched junction nucleotides: 16. CDR3 nucleotide sequence: TGTGCCAGCTCCCCCCAAAGTTCGCGGGGGGCTTACAATGAGCAGTTCTTC. This sequence encodes CASSPQSSRGAYNEQFF.

This chain links TRBV5-1 with TRBJ1-2; D uncertain. There are 16 residues in the CDR3. The germline gives CDR1 SGHRS, CDR2 YFSETQ. The V end lost 0 bases, the J end lost 5 bases, and 17 bases lay between the germline ends. CDR3 residues: CASSLGPPSGGYGYTF. CDR3 DNA sequence: TGCGCCAGCAGCTTGGGCCCCCCCTCGGGAGGTTATGGCTACACCTTC.

The CDR3 DNA sequence: TGTGCCAGCACCAAGACAGGGCTTACTAACTATGGCTACACCTTC. It specifies CASTKTGLTNYGYTF. This chain links TRBV5-5 with TRBJ1-2; 7 bases are a match to TRBD1. CDR1 and CDR2 (germline): SGHKS, YYEKEE (reference sequence). There are 15 residues in the CDR3. The V segment lost 6 bases and the J segment 0 bases; nucleotides outside the gene matches: 8.

The chain uses TRBV11-2 and TRBJ2-5; D is unclear. This CDR3 has 13 amino acids. In germline, CDR1 is SGHAT, CDR2 FQNNGV. V lost 5 bases and J 5 bases, leaving 12 bases between the germline ends. The CDR3 sequence is CASSRQVWETQYF. CDR3 DNA: TGTGCCAGCAGCCGTCAGGTTTGGGAGACCCAGTACTTC.

This chain links TRBV23-1 with TRBJ1-4; 7 nucleotides line up with TRBD1. TRBV23-1 is given ORF status, its function remaining uncertain. V lost 2 bases to trimming and J lost 7 bases; unmatched junction nucleotides: 7. The CDR3 is 15 amino acids. The CDR3 nucleotides are TGCGCCAGCAGTCAACTACAGGGGTGGAGTGAAAAACTGTTTTTT. Protein: CASSQLQGWSEKLFF.

This chain joins TRBV28 and TRBJ2-7, with TRBD2 identical over 8 bases. CDR1 is MDHEN, CDR2 SYDVKM, per germline. The CDR3 is made up of 15 amino acids. V was pared by 6 bases and J by 0 bases, with 7 bases of the junction left unmatched. The CDR3 sequence: CASRLSGASSYEQYF. The CDR3 DNA is TGTGCCAGCAGGCTTAGCGGGGCCAGCTCCTACGAGCAGTACTTC.

The gene calls are TRBV28 and TRBJ1-5, with 11 bases identical to TRBD1. Germline trimming cut 9 bases from V and 3 bases from J; bases unmatched to any gene: 7. Germline assignment: CDR1 MDHEN and CDR2 SYDVKM. This CDR3 contains 15 residues. The CDR3 region has the DNA TGTGCCAGTGGGACAGGGGGTCTAGACAATCAGCCCCAGCATTTT. Its protein is CASGTGGLDNQPQHF.

This clone came up once. The chain is built from TRBV27 and TRBJ1-4, with TRBD1 identical over 7 bases. The CDR3 extends over 15 amino acids. Germline V gene sequence: CDR1 MNHEY, CDR2 SMNVEV (reference sequence). V lost 6 bases, J lost 5 bases, and 9 bases stayed unmatched. In nucleotides, the CDR3 is TGTGCCAGCAGACAAAGGGACAGAACAAATGAAAAACTGTTTTTT. Its protein is CASRQRDRTNEKLFF.

The chain is built from TRBV18 and TRBJ1-3; D call uncertain. Between the trimmed V and J ends, which lost 3 bases and 0 bases, there was a span of 12 bases. Germline V lookup: CDR1 KGHSH, CDR2 LQKENI. The CDR3 has 16 residues. The CDR3 is CASSPSTVNSGNTIYF. The CDR3 DNA is TGTGCCAGCTCACCGAGTACAGTCAACTCTGGAAACACCATATATTTT.

This sequence joins TRBV24-1 and TRBJ2-1, with TRBD1 matching 8 bases. The germline CDR1 and CDR2 sequences are KGHDR and SFDVKD. The V gene end was trimmed by 3 bases and the J gene end by 5 bases; junction bases not matched to a gene: 11. The CDR3 runs 17 residues. The CDR3 DNA is TGTGCCACCAGTGATCCGTCGGGCAGGGGGCAGGACAATGAGCAGTTCTTC. Protein: CATSDPSGRGQDNEQFF.

CDR3 sequence reads: CASSTVDLAARGYTF. CDR3 sequence (DNA): TGTGCCAGCAGTACGGTGGACCTAGCGGCAAGGGGCTACACCTTC. This chain links TRBV28 with TRBJ1-2; no definite D call. The CDR3 runs 15 residues. Germline V lookup: CDR1 MDHEN, CDR2 SYDVKM. V was trimmed by 5 bases and J by 8 bases, leaving 21 bases between them.

This rearrangement joins TRBV18 to TRBJ1-1; D possibly corresponds to TRBD1 (5 bases). This CDR3 is 14 amino acids long. V shed 5 bases and J shed 4 bases, with 14 bases lying between them. Germline assignment: CDR1 KGHSH and CDR2 LQKENI. The CDR3 sequence is CASSTQGYGTEAFF. In nucleotides, the CDR3 is TGTGCCAGCTCAACGCAGGGTTACGGCACTGAAGCTTTCTTT.

This chain joins TRBV27 and TRBJ2-7, with TRBD1 matching over 8 bases. The CDR3 is made up of 15 amino acids. V trimming: 3 bases; J trimming: 5 bases; junction bases outside the gene matches: 9. CDR1 and CDR2 from the germline V gene are MNHEY and SMNVEV (reference sequence). CDR3 nucleotide sequence: TGTGCCAGCAGTTTGGGTGACAGGGGTTTTAACGAGCAGTACTTC. It encodes CASSLGDRGFNEQYF.

The chain carries TRBV5-1 and TRBJ2-5, with D perhaps TRBD2 (6 bases). CDR1 SGHRS and CDR2 YFSETQ come from the germline V gene. Trimming stripped 4 bases from V and 4 bases from J, with 17 bases between. This CDR3 region has 15 residues. The CDR3 DNA sequence: TGCGCCAGCAGCAAGATGGGAGGACCCCGAGAGACCCAGTACTTC. Its protein is CASSKMGGPRETQYF.

The chain couples TRBV3-1 (or the pseudogene TRBV3-2) to TRBJ1-5; D is undetermined. V dropped 4 bases and J dropped 7 bases, with 14 bases sitting between them. The CDR3 covers 14 residues. CDR1 is LGHDT, CDR2 YNNKEL, per germline (reference sequence). The CDR3 is CASSRASREQPQHF. The CDR3 bases are TGTGCCAGCAGCCGAGCCTCGAGGGAACAGCCCCAGCATTTT.

The V and J genes are TRBV5-5 and TRBJ1-3, with TRBD1 matching over 8 bases. The J segment lost 2 bases and the V segment lost 4 bases, leaving 5 bases of the junction unmatched. CDR3 length: 15 amino acids. Per the germline V gene, CDR1 is SGHKS and CDR2 is YYEKEE (reference sequence). CDR3 region: CASSDKTGAGNTIYF. Here the CDR3 DNA reads TGTGCCAGCAGCGATAAGACAGGGGCTGGAAACACCATATATTTT. Together with reference TRBV5-5 and TRBJ1-3, the CDR3 gives the full variable domain: DAGVTQSPTHLIKTRGQQVTLRCSPISGHKSVSWYQQVLGQGPQFIFQYYEKEERGRGNFPDRFSARQFPNYSSELNVNALLLGDSALYLCASSDKTGAGNTIYFGEGSWLTVV.

The V gene is TRBV7-2, the J gene TRBJ1-6; possible D gene TRBD1, 5 bases. The V gene's germline CDR1 is SGHTA and CDR2 FQGNSA. V was cut by 3 bases and J by 7 bases, with 10 bases left in between. There are 14 residues in the CDR3. The CDR3 here is CASSFTDRNSPLHF. The CDR3 coding sequence is TGTGCCAGCAGCTTTACCGACAGAAATTCACCCCTCCACTTT.

This clone was detected only a few times. V gene TRBV9 combines with J gene TRBJ2-7; D possibly corresponds to TRBD2 (6 bases). Trimming shortened V by 2 bases and J by 6 bases, and 9 bases separated the two germline ends. Germline assignment: CDR1 SGDLS and CDR2 YYNGEE. The CDR3 loop spans 12 amino acids. CDR3 coding DNA: TGTGCCAGCAGCGTTTTCGGGGGCGAGCAGTACTTC. It yields the protein CASSVFGGEQYF.

This clone was counted once. The CDR3 region has the DNA TGTGCCAGCAGCGTAGGAATAGCTCCCTACGAGCAGTACTTC. Translating it yields CASSVGIAPYEQYF. The chain carries TRBV9 and TRBJ2-7; the D is unclear. This CDR3 has 14 residues. Per germline, CDR1 SGDLS and CDR2 YYNGEE. Between the trimmed V and J ends, which lost 0 bases and 2 bases, there was a span of 9 bases.

The chain recombines TRBV5-1 with TRBJ2-1; D may be TRBD2 (7 bases). The CDR3 runs 14 residues. Germline CDR1 reads SGHRS; CDR2 reads YFSETQ. V dropped 6 bases and J dropped 6 bases, with 16 bases sitting between them. The CDR3 nucleotides are TGCGCCAGCACAGAAGGGGGGGCGGGCAATGAGCAGTTCTTC. Translating gives CASTEGGAGNEQFF.

On this clone itself: The same CDR3 can be traced to other DNA sequences in this sample. The rearrangement uses TRBV6-5 and TRBJ2-7; 11 nucleotides match TRBD1. The V segment lost 3 bases and the J segment 3 bases; nucleotides outside the gene matches: 4. The CDR3 runs to 15 residues. CDR1 MNHEY and CDR2 SVGAGI come from the germline V gene. CDR3 loop: CASSYSGTGGYEQYF. CDR3 nucleotide sequence: TGTGCCAGCAGTTATTCCGGGACAGGGGGCTACGAGCAGTACTTC.

The V call is TRBV5-4, the J call TRBJ1-1, with 7 bases identical to TRBD1. The CDR3 covers 14 residues. V lost 0 bases, J lost 6 bases, and 5 bases stayed unmatched. Per the germline V gene, CDR1 is SGHNT and CDR2 is YYREEE (reference sequence). The CDR3 reads CASSLGWQGAEAFF. The CDR3, as DNA: TGTGCCAGCAGCTTGGGGTGGCAGGGGGCTGAAGCTTTCTTT.

V and J are TRBV7-9 and TRBJ2-2; D is possibly TRBD1 (6 bases). Germline V gene data show CDR1 as SEHNR and CDR2 as FQNEAQ (reference sequence). V dropped 11 bases and J dropped 1 base, with 11 bases sitting between them. The CDR3 is 13 residues long. The CDR3 sequence: CAEGDKNTGELFF. The CDR3 DNA is TGTGCCGAGGGGGACAAGAACACCGGGGAGCTGTTTTTT.

The chain recombines TRBV5-4 with TRBJ2-3, with 7 bases matching TRBD1. Trimming took 2 bases from V and 4 from J; bases not matched to a gene: 1. Germline-derived CDR1 and CDR2 are SGHNT and YYREEE (reference sequence). This CDR3 spans 13 amino acids. The CDR3 DNA is TGTGCCAGCAGCTTAGGGGGCGCAGATACGCAGTATTTT. This sequence encodes CASSLGGADTQYF.